Below are 23 T cell receptor beta chains sequenced from a single sample in a study of response to subunit inactivated influenza vaccine. Using its own MiXCR run on the RT-PCR reads, TCRdb lists one record per CDR3 protein. The sample holds hundreds of thousands of distinct CDR3 sequences, approximately 11% seen once. These data were likewise used in another study, on T cells expressing NK-cell markers. That report notes: The authors generated TCR beta cDNA through 5'RACE template switching with UMIs.

This material consisted of PBMCs from blood, taken on the day of vaccination. The receptors were gathered from a man aged 45 to 65 who received an inactivated influenza vaccine.

The chain joins TRBV7-3 to TRBJ2-3; possibly TRBD1 or TRBD2 for D (5 bases each). Looked up from germline, CDR1 is SGHTA and CDR2 is FQGTGA. This CDR3 spans 14 amino acids. Trimming removed 10 bases from V and 2 bases from J, with 16 bases in between. The DNA for the CDR3 is TGTGCCATCATGAGGGGTTTCCCCACAGATACGCAGTATTTT. Translated, it gives CAIMRGFPTDTQYF.

This clonotype has ten or more counts. A read error may produce the germline difference seen at one junction end. J is TRBJ2-3 and V is TRBV7-6; TRBD1 agrees at 7 bases. From germline, CDR1 is SGHVS and CDR2 FNYEAQ. The CDR3 contains 15 residues. CDR3 DNA: TGTGCCAGCAGTTTAGGACAGGTTCGCACAGATACGCAGTATTTT. Its protein is CASSLGQVRTDTQYF.

This clonotype turned up a few times. The chain recombines TRBV29-1 with TRBJ2-5; perhaps D is TRBD1 or TRBD2 (6 bases each). Germline V lookup: CDR1 SQVTM, CDR2 ANQGSEA. V was pared by 6 bases and J by 2 bases, with 13 bases between. The CDR3 consists of 13 residues. Here the CDR3 reads CSVTTGRQETQYF. For the CDR3, the DNA is TGCAGCGTAACAACAGGGAGGCAAGAGACCCAGTACTTC. The whole variable domain, remainder taken from reference TRBV29-1 and TRBJ2-5, is SAVISQKPSRDICQRGTSLTIQCQVDSQVTMMFWYRQQPGQSLTLIATANQGSEATYESGFVIDKFPISRPNLTFSTLTVSNMSPEDSSIYLCSVTTGRQETQYFGPGTRLLVL.

The chain has TRBV2 and TRBJ1-2; D gene uncertain. Trimming pared 2 bases from V and 2 bases from J, leaving 9 bases between. Germline CDR1 is SNHLY and CDR2 is FYNNEI. The CDR3 contains 14 residues. The CDR3 region is CASSELLGNYGYTF. For the CDR3, the DNA is TGTGCCAGCAGTGAACTTCTGGGAAACTATGGCTACACCTTC.

This chain links TRBV25-1 with TRBJ1-2, with TRBD1 matching over 8 bases. Trimming cost V 3 bases and J 4 bases; bases outside gene matches: 4. Germline V gene sequence: CDR1 MGHDK, CDR2 SYGVNS. The CDR3 spans 14 residues. CDR3 amino acids: CASSEYDRGYGYTF. Written as DNA, the CDR3 is TGTGCCAGCAGTGAGTACGACAGGGGCTATGGCTACACCTTC.

This clonotype was counted between two and nine times. The genes are TRBV7-2 and TRBJ2-1, with 8 positions matching TRBD1. V lost 2 bases to trimming and J lost 4 bases; unmatched junction nucleotides: 10. In germline, CDR1 is SGHTA, CDR2 FQGNSA. The CDR3 length is 17 residues. The CDR3, as DNA: TGTGCCAGCAGCTTACGACCCGGACAGGGCCCTTACAATGAGCAGTTCTTC. The encoded protein is CASSLRPGQGPYNEQFF.

The V gene is TRBV7-9, the J gene TRBJ2-5, with TRBD1 matching 8 bases. Germline V gives CDR1 SEHNR, CDR2 FQNEAQ (reference sequence). The J segment lost 0 bases and the V segment lost 5 bases, leaving 11 bases of the junction unmatched. CDR3 size: 17 residues. The CDR3 DNA follows: TGTGCCAGCAGCCACGGACAGGGTGTGGGGAACCAAGAGACCCAGTACTTC. Its protein product is CASSHGQGVGNQETQYF. The whole variable domain, filled in from reference TRBV7-9 and TRBJ2-5, reads DTGVSQNPRHKITKRGQNVTFRCDPISEHNRLYWYRQTLGQGPEFLTYFQNEAQLEKSRLLSDRFSAERPKGSFSTLEIQRTEQGDSAMYLCASSHGQGVGNQETQYFGPGTRLLVL.

This clonotype has ten or more counts. The chain employs TRBV5-1 and TRBJ2-7, with D possibly matching TRBD2 (6 bases). Trimming removed 4 bases at V and 6 bases at J, with 11 bases between. This CDR3 is built from 12 residues. Germline V CDR1 and CDR2: SGHRS, YFSETQ. The CDR3 region has the DNA TGCGCCAGCAGCCCCTACGGGGGCGAGCAGTACTTC. Translating gives CASSPYGGEQYF.

The chain uses TRBV4-1 and TRBJ2-5; D may be TRBD1 or TRBD2 (5 bases each). From germline, CDR1 is MGHRA and CDR2 YSYEKL. Trimming removed 0 bases from V and 5 bases from J, with 16 bases in between. The CDR3 consists of 16 residues. CDR3 coding DNA: TGCGCCAGCAGCCAAGATTCGGGGACGAAGTGGGAGACCCAGTACTTC. It encodes CASSQDSGTKWETQYF.

The chain uses TRBV27 and TRBJ1-4; 7 nucleotides line up with TRBD1. Germline V gene data show CDR1 as MNHEY and CDR2 as SMNVEV (reference sequence). CDR3 length: 15 residues. V lost 4 bases to trimming and J lost 0 bases; unmatched junction nucleotides: 2. DNA of the CDR3: TGTGCCAGCAGTTGGGACAGCCCAACTAATGAAAAACTGTTTTTT. Residues: CASSWDSPTNEKLFF.

This clonotype appeared many times. The chain is built from TRBV7-8 and TRBJ2-2, with TRBD2 identical over 7 bases. The CDR3 extends over 17 amino acids. V lost 5 bases to trimming and J lost 3 bases; unmatched junction nucleotides: 12. Germline CDR1 and CDR2: SGHVS and FQNEAQ. CDR3 in amino acids: CASSLPKRGGDTGELFF. The CDR3 nucleotides read TGTGCCAGCAGCCTTCCAAAGCGGGGCGGGGACACCGGGGAGCTGTTTTTT.

The chain links TRBV18 to TRBJ2-3, with 10 bases fitting TRBD2. The ends lost 0 bases at V and 8 bases at J; junction bases unmatched: 8. Looked up from germline, CDR1 is KGHSH and CDR2 is LQKENI. This CDR3 is built from 16 residues. DNA of the CDR3: TGTGCCAGCTCACCACCTACTAGCGGGGTAGGGGGTACGCAGTATTTT. Amino acid sequence: CASSPPTSGVGGTQYF.

This clonotype was seen many times. The V and J genes are TRBV9 and TRBJ2-1, with D maybe TRBD2 (7 bases). The CDR3 length is 17 residues. The V end was cut by 0 bases, the J end by 5 bases, with 18 bases between. Germline V CDR1 and CDR2: SGDLS, YYNGEE. The CDR3 DNA reads as TGTGCCAGCAGCGTAGGTGGGGGAAGGGGGGGACACAATGAGCAGTTCTTC. Translation gives CASSVGGGRGGHNEQFF.

The chain has TRBV20-1 and TRBJ2-7, with TRBD2 as a possible D gene (5 bases). Trimming shortened V by 5 bases and J by 1 base, and 12 bases separated the two germline ends. CDR1 is DFQATT and CDR2 is SNEGSKA in the germline V gene (reference sequence). The CDR3 consists of 13 residues. CDR3 residues: CSAATGESYEQYF. DNA of the CDR3: TGCAGTGCTGCGACCGGGGAATCCTACGAGCAGTACTTC.

In this sample, this clonotype turned up a few times. The CDR3 DNA reads as TGTGCCAGCAGACCGGGATCCACCCGGGCCGGGGAGCTGTTTTTT. Translated, it gives CASRPGSTRAGELFF. The genes are TRBV12-3 or TRBV12-4 and TRBJ2-2; D possibly corresponds to TRBD2 (5 bases). Trimming removed 6 bases from V and 6 bases from J, with 17 bases in between. This CDR3 is 15 amino acids long.

This clonotype was counted between two and nine times. The chain couples TRBV28 to TRBJ2-5; D uncertain. In germline, CDR1 is MDHEN, CDR2 SYDVKM. The CDR3 sequence is 14 residues long. Trimming took 6 bases from V and 3 from J, leaving 14 bases between them. The CDR3 region has the DNA TGTGCCAGCAGCGGTGGCGGAGACAAAGAGACCCAGTACTTC. Translating it yields CASSGGGDKETQYF.

This clonotype came up many times. The chain has TRBV5-1 and TRBJ2-1, with a tentative D call TRBD1 (6 bases). This CDR3 has 15 amino acids. Trimming removed 0 bases from V and 3 bases from J, with 10 bases in between. CDR1 and CDR2 from the germline V gene are SGHRS and YFSETQ. CDR3 sequence: CASSLALQGYNEQFF. DNA for the CDR3: TGCGCCAGCAGCTTGGCACTACAGGGCTACAATGAGCAGTTCTTC.

The sample holds a few counts of this clonotype. The V gene is TRBV12-3 or TRBV12-4, the J gene TRBJ2-7, with D maybe TRBD2 (6 bases). The CDR3 is 13 amino acids. The V and J ends lost 5 bases and 4 bases respectively, with 12 bases between them. The DNA for the CDR3 is TGTGCCAGCAGTGGGGACTTAGGATACGAGCAGTACTTC. It translates to CASSGDLGYEQYF.

This clonotype was counted a few times. The chain has TRBV27 and TRBJ1-1; 8 bases match TRBD1. V lost 8 bases to trimming and J lost 1 base; unmatched junction nucleotides: 6. The CDR3 contains 14 residues. Per germline, CDR1 MNHEY and CDR2 SMNVEV (reference sequence). This CDR3 reads CASGTGWGNTEAFF. CDR3 nucleotide sequence: TGTGCCAGCGGGACAGGCTGGGGGAACACTGAAGCTTTCTTT.

This clonotype occurred a few times. The V call is TRBV11-2, the J call TRBJ2-1, with D unclear. From germline, CDR1 is SGHAT and CDR2 FQNNGV. The V end lost 3 bases, the J end lost 8 bases, and 8 bases lay between the germline ends. CDR3 size: 12 residues. CDR3: CASSFQPYEQFF. The CDR3 nucleotides are TGTGCCAGCAGCTTCCAACCTTATGAGCAGTTCTTC.

This clonotype has more than one count but fewer than ten. This rearrangement joins TRBV4-3 to TRBJ2-2; weak D call: TRBD1 (6 bases). Trimming cost V 0 bases and J 1 base, with 15 bases left between them. The CDR3 runs to 18 residues. Per germline, CDR1 LGHNA and CDR2 YSLEER. The CDR3 loop is CASSQETPTGLNTGELFF. CDR3 coding DNA: TGCGCCAGCAGCCAAGAGACGCCGACAGGCTTGAACACCGGGGAGCTGTTTTTT.

This clonotype was counted at least ten times. V gene TRBV21-1 combines with J gene TRBJ1-1; TRBD1, as called in the table, went unchecked against the DNA. TRBV21-1 is flagged as a pseudogene. The CDR3 totals 16 residues. CDR3: CASSKDVGQPNTEAFF. DNA of the CDR3: TGTGCCAGCAGCAAAGATGTCGGACAACCGAACACTGAAGCTTTCTTT.

There are many counts of this clonotype. This chain links TRBV20-1 with TRBJ2-3; 9 bases align to TRBD2. V dropped 3 bases and J dropped 1; count of bases not matched to a gene: 14. Germline V CDR1 and CDR2: DFQATT, SNEGSKA (reference sequence). The CDR3 loop spans 18 amino acids. CDR3 DNA sequence: TGCAGTGCTAGGGTCCGGCTAGCGGGAAACTTCGGCACAGATACGCAGTATTTT. This codes for CSARVRLAGNFGTDTQYF.